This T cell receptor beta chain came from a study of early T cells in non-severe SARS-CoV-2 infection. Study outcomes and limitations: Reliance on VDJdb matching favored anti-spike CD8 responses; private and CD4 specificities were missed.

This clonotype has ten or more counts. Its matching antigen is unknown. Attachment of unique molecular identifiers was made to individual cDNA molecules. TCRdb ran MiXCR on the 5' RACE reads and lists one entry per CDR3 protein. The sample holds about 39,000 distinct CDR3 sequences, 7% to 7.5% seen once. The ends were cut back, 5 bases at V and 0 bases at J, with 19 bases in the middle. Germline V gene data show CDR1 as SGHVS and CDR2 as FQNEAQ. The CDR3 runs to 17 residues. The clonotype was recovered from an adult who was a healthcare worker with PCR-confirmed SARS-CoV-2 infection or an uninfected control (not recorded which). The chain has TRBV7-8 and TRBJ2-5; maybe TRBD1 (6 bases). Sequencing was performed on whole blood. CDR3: CASSVLLGQHYQETQYF. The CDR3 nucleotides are TGTGCCAGCAGCGTACTTCTTGGACAGCATTACCAAGAGACCCAGTACTTC.